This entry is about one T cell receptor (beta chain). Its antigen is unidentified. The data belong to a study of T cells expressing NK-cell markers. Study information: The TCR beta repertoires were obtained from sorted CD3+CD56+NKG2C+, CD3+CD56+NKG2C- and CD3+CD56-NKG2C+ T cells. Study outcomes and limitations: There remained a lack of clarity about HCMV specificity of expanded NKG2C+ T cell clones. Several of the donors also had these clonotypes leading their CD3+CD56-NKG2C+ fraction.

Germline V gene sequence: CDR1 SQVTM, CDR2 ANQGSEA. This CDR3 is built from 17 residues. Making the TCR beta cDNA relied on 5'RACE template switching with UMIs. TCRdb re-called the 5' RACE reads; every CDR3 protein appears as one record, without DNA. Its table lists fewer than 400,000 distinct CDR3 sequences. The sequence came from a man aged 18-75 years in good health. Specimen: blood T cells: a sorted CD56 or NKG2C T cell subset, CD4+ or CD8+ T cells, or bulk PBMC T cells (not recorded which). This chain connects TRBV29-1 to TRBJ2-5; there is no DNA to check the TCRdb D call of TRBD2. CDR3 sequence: CSVERTASGGAGETQYF.